One T cell receptor (beta chain) is described in this entry. This record belongs to a study of response to subunit inactivated influenza vaccine. This CDR3 region has 11 residues. Trimming took off 2 bases at V and 5 bases at J, with 4 bases between the two ends. TCRdb used MiXCR to reprocess the RT-PCR reads, holding one entry per CDR3 protein. The sample yields about 500,000 distinct CDR3 sequences, under 15% seen once. The source of this sequence is a man in his fifties or sixties who received an inactivated influenza vaccine. The sample consisted of PBMCs from blood, taken roughly 45 days after vaccination. This rearrangement joins TRBV12-3 or TRBV12-4 to TRBJ2-7; no definite D call. The CDR3 DNA reads as TGTGCCAGCAGTTTAACCCACGAGCAGTACTTC. This sequence encodes CASSLTHEQYF.